A selection of T cell receptor beta chains follows, all from one sample in a study of T cell responses to AZD1222 COVID-19 vaccine. Generated by immunoSEQ multiplex PCR, the TCRdb table keeps only in-frame clones and is missing some. The top ten hold 0.8% to 1.1% of the sample, which has approximately 120,000 clones, 80% to 95% seen once. The sample was peripheral blood, taken on day 0 of AZD1222 vaccination. Every receptor here comes from an adult in good health. Each CDR3 is given with its conserved first and last residue. The D gene is left open where the match is weak. Clone size is shown for a subset of rows, as once, few, many or a class of expanded clone.

clone size | D gene | J gene | V gene | CDR3 DNA | CDR3 protein
- | TRBD1 | TRBJ1-2 | TRBV5-1 | TGCGCCAGCAGCCGACAGGGTAGAGATGGCTACACCTTC | CASSRQGRDGYTF
once | TRBD2 | TRBJ2-1 | TRBV29-1 | TGCAGCGTTGAAGATCCCGGACTAGGTCTCTACAATGAGCAGTTCTTC | CSVEDPGLGLYNEQFF
few | - | TRBJ2-3 | TRBV14 | TGTGCCAGCAGCCCATTCACAGATACGCAGTATTTT | CASSPFTDTQYF
- | TRBD1 | TRBJ2-7 | TRBV7-9 | TGTGCCAGCAGCCCGGACAGGGGGGTCTACGAGCAGTACTTC | CASSPDRGVYEQYF
- | - | TRBJ2-3 | TRBV11-3 | TGTGCCAGCAGCCCCGGACGTTACACAGATACGCAGTATTTT | CASSPGRYTDTQYF
- | TRBD1 | TRBJ1-1 | TRBV18 | TGTGCCAGCTCACGTAACAGGGGTAAAGACACTGAAGCTTTCTTT | CASSRNRGKDTEAFF
- | TRBD1 | TRBJ1-1 | TRBV12-3/TRBV12-4 | TGTGCCAGCAAGCAGACAGGGTTCACTGAAGCTTTCTTT | CASKQTGFTEAFF
- | - | TRBJ1-5 | TRBV6-5 | TGTGCCAGCAGTTATGGTCGGGGGGGCGATCAGCCCCAGCATTTT | CASSYGRGGDQPQHF
- | - | TRBJ2-2 | TRBV23-1 | TGCGCCAGCAGTCAATCGTCCCGGCGTTTGAGGGCCGGGGAGCTGTTTTTT | CASSQSSRRLRAGELFF
- | TRBD1 | TRBJ1-2 | TRBV9 | TGTGCCAGCAGCGCCCGTGGACAGGGGGGGTATGGCTACACCTTC | CASSARGQGGYGYTF
once | - | TRBJ1-3 | TRBV3-1/TRBV3-2 | TGTGCCAGCAGCCTGGACTCTGGAAACACCATATATTTT | CASSLDSGNTIYF
- | - | TRBJ1-6 | TRBV3-1/TRBV3-2 | TGTGCCAGCAGCCCCCGGATTAATTCACCCCTCCACTTT | CASSPRINSPLHF
- | - | TRBJ1-3 | TRBV19 | TGTGCCAGTAGTCTACAAGGATTTTACACCATATATTTT | CASSLQGFYTIYF
- | TRBD1 | TRBJ1-2 | TRBV5-5 | TGTGCCAGCAGCTTGGCCGAGACAGGGCATGGCTACACCTTC | CASSLAETGHGYTF
- | - | TRBJ1-5 | TRBV15 | TGTGCCACCAGCAGAGTTACTCCTGGGGATCAGCCCCAGCATTTT | CATSRVTPGDQPQHF
- | - | TRBJ2-5 | TRBV2 | TGTGCCAGCAGTGAAGCTAGCGTCCAAGAGACCCAGTACTTC | CASSEASVQETQYF
- | - | TRBJ1-5 | TRBV27 | TGTGCCAGCAGTTTATCCGGTGGGGGGCTTTTCGGCAATCAGCCCCAGCATTTT | CASSLSGGGLFGNQPQHF
- | TRBD2 | TRBJ2-7 | TRBV4-2 | TGTGCCAGCAGCCAACGGACTAGCGGCTACGAGCAGTACTTC | CASSQRTSGYEQYF
- | TRBD2 | TRBJ2-7 | TRBV6-6 | TGTGCCAGCAGCCATGGACTAGCGGGGCCCGGGGAGCAGTACTTC | CASSHGLAGPGEQYF
- | - | TRBJ2-3 | TRBV24-1 | TGTGCCACCAGTGATTCGACCTCGTTGGATACGCAGTATTTT | CATSDSTSLDTQYF
- | TRBD2 | TRBJ2-2 | TRBV3-1/TRBV3-2 | TGTGCCAGCAGCCAAGCCCTAGCGGGAGTAGAGCTGTTTTTT | CASSQALAGVELFF
- | - | TRBJ1-6 | TRBV6-1 | TGTGCCAGCAGTGAAGCGTACAGAATCTATAATTCACCCCTCCACTTT | CASSEAYRIYNSPLHF
once | TRBD2 | TRBJ2-7 | TRBV18 | TGTGCCAGCTCACCACGAAGGGCCGGGACTATCCTCTCCTACGAGCAGTACTTC | CASSPRRAGTILSYEQYF
few | - | TRBJ1-2 | TRBV28 | TGTGCCAGCAGTTTATGGAACCAAGGGGTCTACACCTTC | CASSLWNQGVYTF
- | - | TRBJ1-2 | TRBV21-1 | TGTGCCAGCGACCGGGTTGGCTACACCTTC | CASDRVGYTF
- | - | TRBJ2-6 | TRBV28 | TGTGCCAGCAATGAGGACAGAAACTCTGGGGCCAACGTCCTGACTTTC | CASNEDRNSGANVLTF
- | TRBD1 | TRBJ1-1 | TRBV2 | TGTGCCAGCAGCGGAAAGTTACAGGGGGCGAAAAACACTGAAGCTTTCTTT | CASSGKLQGAKNTEAFF
- | - | TRBJ1-5 | TRBV6-2/TRBV6-3 | TGTGCCAGCAGTAGACAGTACAATCAGCCCCAGCATTTT | CASSRQYNQPQHF
once | - | TRBJ2-3 | TRBV18 | TGTGCCAGCTCACTGGTCAGCACAGATACGCAGTATTTT | CASSLVSTDTQYF
- | TRBD1 | TRBJ1-5 | TRBV2 | TGTGCCAGCAGCTCAGGGGGAATTCAGCCCCAGCATTTT | CASSSGGIQPQHF
- | - | TRBJ1-1 | TRBV6-1 | TGTGCCAGCAGTGAATGGGGGGGCTTAGCTGAAGCTTTCTTT | CASSEWGGLAEAFF
- | TRBD1 | TRBJ1-2 | TRBV27 | TGTGCCAGCAGTTTTGGACAGGAAGGCTACACCTTC | CASSFGQEGYTF